This TCR beta chain appears in the sequencing data of a study of shared clonotypes between healthy human individuals. Study at large: The donors, two women and a few men, were aged 18 to 49. General study points: A small donor pool kept down the genetic and exposure-history diversity that was represented. A few donors held approximately 5% of naive CD4 clonotypes in common.

This clone has a single count. The antigen remains undetermined. Some clones are missing from TCRdb's copy, which holds only in-frame ones; the method was immunoSEQ multiplex PCR. The repertoire holds some 2.1 million clones, with roughly 93% as singletons. CD45RO-negative, CCR7-selected cells formed the naive CD8 fraction, which excluded terminally differentiated effector memory CD45RA+ cells. V gave up 4 bases and J gave up 8 bases, with 14 bases separating them. Germline loops: CDR1 SNHLY, CDR2 FYNNEI. This CDR3 comprises 14 residues. Material for sequencing was naive CD8+ T cells from PBMCs. The J gene is TRBJ1-4, the V gene TRBV2, with D possibly TRBD1 on 5 matching bases. The clonotype comes from a man between 18 and 29 years old in good health. Some clones in this sample may be carry-over from other donors' samples. As DNA, the CDR3 is TGTGCCAGCAGTGTTAGCCCTGGGGGGGAAAAACTGTTTTTT. This sequence encodes CASSVSPGGEKLFF.